The T cell receptor (beta chain) under discussion was sequenced for a study of regulatory T cells in long-lasting Graves disease. Study-level findings and limits: Shared public clonotypes totalled about 2,800 in persistent patients, compared with some 920 in new patients. Persistent disease samples used TRBV28, TRBJ1-2 and TRBJ2-5 preferentially. Those with persistent Graves' had less TCR diversity than newly diagnosed patients.

Investigators prepared the TCR beta libraries by applying iRepertoire HTBI primers and Arm-PCR of CDR3 regions. TCRdb used MiXCR to reprocess the multiplex PCR reads, holding one entry per CDR3 protein. The sample has about 660,000 distinct CDR3 sequences, 30% seen once. Turning to this clonotype: What it recognizes is unknown.

Time point meaning: persistent/refractory GD, antithyroid drugs over 5 years with positive TRAb. The authors made the TCR library using RNA they extracted from PBMCs. As collected, the peripheral blood samples measured 7 to 9.5 milliliters each and went into EDTA tubes. This CDR3 has 11 amino acids. Germline-derived CDR1 and CDR2 are DFQATT and SNEGSKA (reference sequence). Deletions cut 3 bases from V and 8 bases from J, with 10 bases between. Sequenced here: peripheral blood mononuclear cells (PBMCs), sampled when the disease was refractory, from a patient treated with antithyroid drugs. The sequence came from a female donor with Graves disease. The chain joins TRBV20-1 to TRBJ2-5; no clear D. In DNA form, the CDR3 reads TGCAGTGCTAGTCCGGATGTAACCCAGTACTTC. Translated, it gives CSASPDVTQYF.